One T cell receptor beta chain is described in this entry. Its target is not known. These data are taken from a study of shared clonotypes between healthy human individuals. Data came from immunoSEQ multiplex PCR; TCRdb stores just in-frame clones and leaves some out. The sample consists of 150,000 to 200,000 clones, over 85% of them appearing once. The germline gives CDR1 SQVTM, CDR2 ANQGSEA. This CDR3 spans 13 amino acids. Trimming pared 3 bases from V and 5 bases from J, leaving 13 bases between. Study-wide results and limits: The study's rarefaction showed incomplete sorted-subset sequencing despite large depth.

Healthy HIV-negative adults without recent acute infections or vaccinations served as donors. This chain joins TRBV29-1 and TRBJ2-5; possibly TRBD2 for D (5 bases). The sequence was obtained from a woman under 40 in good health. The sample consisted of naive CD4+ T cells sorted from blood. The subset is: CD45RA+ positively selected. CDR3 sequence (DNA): TGCAGCGTTGAGACTGTTCGCGGGGAGACCCAGTACTTC. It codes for CSVETVRGETQYF.